Given below is one TCR beta chain in context. This sample is part of a study of blood T cell repertoires in COVID-19. Across the whole study: Samples taken during acute and convalescent COVID-19 were collected in the United States, Italy and Spain.

Data came from immunoSEQ multiplex PCR; TCRdb stores just in-frame clones and leaves some out. The repertoire holds about 240,000 clones, with around 85% as singletons. The sequencing input was peripheral blood. The TCR originated in an elderly woman with acute or convalescent COVID-19.

CDR3 sequence: CASSHYGTVNTEAFF. The DNA for the CDR3 is TGTGCCAGCAGCCACTACGGGACTGTGAACACTGAAGCTTTCTTT. The gene calls are TRBV3-1 (or the pseudogene TRBV3-2) and TRBJ1-1; TRBD1 might be the D (5 bases). From germline, CDR1 is LGHDT and CDR2 YNNKEL (reference sequence). V was clipped by 3 bases and J by 0 bases, with 11 bases between them. The CDR3 consists of 15 residues.